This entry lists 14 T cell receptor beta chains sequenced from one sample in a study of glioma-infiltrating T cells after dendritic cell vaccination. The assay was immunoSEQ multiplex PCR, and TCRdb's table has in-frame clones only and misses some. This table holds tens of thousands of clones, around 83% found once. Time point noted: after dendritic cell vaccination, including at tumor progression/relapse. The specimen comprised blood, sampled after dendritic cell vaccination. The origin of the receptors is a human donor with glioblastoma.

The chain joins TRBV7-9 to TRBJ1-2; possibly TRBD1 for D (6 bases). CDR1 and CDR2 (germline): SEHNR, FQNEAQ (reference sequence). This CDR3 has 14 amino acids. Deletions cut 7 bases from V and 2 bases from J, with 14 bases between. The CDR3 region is CASTPTGENYGYTF. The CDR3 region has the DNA TGTGCCAGCACCCCGACAGGAGAAAACTATGGCTACACCTTC.

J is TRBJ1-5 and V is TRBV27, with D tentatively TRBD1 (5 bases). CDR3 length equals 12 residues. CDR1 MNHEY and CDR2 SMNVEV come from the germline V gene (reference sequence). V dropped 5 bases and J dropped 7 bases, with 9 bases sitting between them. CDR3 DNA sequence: TGTGCCAGCAGTCGGGGGGGGCAGCCCCAGCATTTT. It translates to CASSRGGQPQHF.

Written as DNA, the CDR3 is TGTGCCAGTAGTGCCAGGGCCAACACTGAAGCTTTCTTT. Translation gives CASSARANTEAFF. The chain links TRBV19 to TRBJ1-1; TRBD1 is a possible D gene (5 bases). CDR1 LNHDA and CDR2 SQIVND come from the germline V gene (reference sequence). Trimming left V 5 bases short and J 2 bases short, with 9 bases between. The CDR3 is 13 residues long.

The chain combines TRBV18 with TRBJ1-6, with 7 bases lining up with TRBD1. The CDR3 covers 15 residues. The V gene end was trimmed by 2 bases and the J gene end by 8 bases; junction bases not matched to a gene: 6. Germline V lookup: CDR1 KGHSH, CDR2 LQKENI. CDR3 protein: CASSPGSRGDSPLHF. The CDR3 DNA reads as TGTGCCAGCTCACCAGGTTCCAGGGGGGATTCACCCCTCCACTTT. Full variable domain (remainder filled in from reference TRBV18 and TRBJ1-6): NAGVMQNPRHLVRRRGQEARLRCSPMKGHSHVYWYRQLPEEGLKFMVYLQKENIIDESGMPKERFSAEFPKEGPSILRIQQVVRGDSAAYFCASSPGSRGDSPLHFGNGTRLTVT.

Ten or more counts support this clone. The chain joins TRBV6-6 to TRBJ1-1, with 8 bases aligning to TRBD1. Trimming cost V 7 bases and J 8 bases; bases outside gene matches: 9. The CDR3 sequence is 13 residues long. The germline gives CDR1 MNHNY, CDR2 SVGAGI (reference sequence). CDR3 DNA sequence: TGTGCCAGCATATGGACAGGGCAAAGGGAAGCTTTCTTT. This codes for CASIWTGQREAFF.

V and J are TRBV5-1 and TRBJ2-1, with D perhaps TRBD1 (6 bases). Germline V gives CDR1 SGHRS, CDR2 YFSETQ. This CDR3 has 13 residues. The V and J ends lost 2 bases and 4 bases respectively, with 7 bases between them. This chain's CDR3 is CASSFTGYNEQFF. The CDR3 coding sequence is TGCGCCAGCAGCTTTACAGGGTACAATGAGCAGTTCTTC. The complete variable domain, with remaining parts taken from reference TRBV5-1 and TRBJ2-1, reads KAGVTQTPRYLIKTRGQQVTLSCSPISGHRSVSWYQQTPGQGLQFLFEYFSETQRNKGNFPGRFSGRQFSNSRSEMNVSTLELGDSALYLCASSFTGYNEQFFGPGTRLTVL.

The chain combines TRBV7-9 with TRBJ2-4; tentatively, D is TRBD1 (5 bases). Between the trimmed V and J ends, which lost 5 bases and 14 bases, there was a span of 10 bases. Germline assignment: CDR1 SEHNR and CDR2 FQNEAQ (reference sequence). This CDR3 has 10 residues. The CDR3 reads CASSTDRKYF. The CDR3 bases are TGTGCCAGCAGCACCGACAGAAAGTACTTC.

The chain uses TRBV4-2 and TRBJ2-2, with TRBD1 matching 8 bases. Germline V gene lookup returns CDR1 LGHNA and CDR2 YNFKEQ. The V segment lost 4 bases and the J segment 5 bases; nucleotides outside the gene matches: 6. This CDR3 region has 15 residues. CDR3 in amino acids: CASSPRQGSTGELFF. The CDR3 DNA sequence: TGTGCCAGCAGCCCACGACAGGGGTCGACCGGGGAGCTGTTTTTT.

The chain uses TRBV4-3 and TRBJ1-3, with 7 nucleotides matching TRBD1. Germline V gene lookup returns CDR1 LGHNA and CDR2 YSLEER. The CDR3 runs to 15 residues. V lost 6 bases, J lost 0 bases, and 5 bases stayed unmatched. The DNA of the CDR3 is TGCGCCAGCAGTCCCGACAGGGCCTCTGGAAACACCATATATTTT. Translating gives CASSPDRASGNTIYF.

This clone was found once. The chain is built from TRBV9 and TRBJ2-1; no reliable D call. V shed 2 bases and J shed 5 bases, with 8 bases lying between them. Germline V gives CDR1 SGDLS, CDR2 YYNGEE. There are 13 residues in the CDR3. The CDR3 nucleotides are TGTGCCAGCAGCGTCGGAGTTAACAATGAGCAGTTCTTC. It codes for CASSVGVNNEQFF.

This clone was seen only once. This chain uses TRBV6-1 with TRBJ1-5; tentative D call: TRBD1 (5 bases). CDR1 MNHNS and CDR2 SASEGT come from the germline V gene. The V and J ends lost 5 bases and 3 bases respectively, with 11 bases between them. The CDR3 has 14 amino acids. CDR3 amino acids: CASSLTVDNQPQHF. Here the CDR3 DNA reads TGTGCCAGCAGTTTGACAGTTGACAATCAGCCCCAGCATTTT.

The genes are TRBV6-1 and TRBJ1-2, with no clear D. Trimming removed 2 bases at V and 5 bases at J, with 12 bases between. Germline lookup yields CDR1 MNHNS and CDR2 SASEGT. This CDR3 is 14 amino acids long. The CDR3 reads CASSEIESLYGYTF. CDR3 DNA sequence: TGTGCCAGCAGTGAAATTGAGAGCCTTTATGGCTACACCTTC.

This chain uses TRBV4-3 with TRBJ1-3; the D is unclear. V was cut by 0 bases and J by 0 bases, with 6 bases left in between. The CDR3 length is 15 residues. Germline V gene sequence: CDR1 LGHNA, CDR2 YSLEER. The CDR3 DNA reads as TGCGCCAGCAGCCAAGAACCGGGCTCTGGAAACACCATATATTTT. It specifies CASSQEPGSGNTIYF.

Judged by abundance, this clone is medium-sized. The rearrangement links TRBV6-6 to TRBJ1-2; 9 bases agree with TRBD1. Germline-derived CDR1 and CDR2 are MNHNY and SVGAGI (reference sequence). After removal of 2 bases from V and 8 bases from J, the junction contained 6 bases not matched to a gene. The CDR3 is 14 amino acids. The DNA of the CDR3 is TGTGCCAGCAGTTACGTTGGGACAGGGCGCGGCTACACCTTC. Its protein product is CASSYVGTGRGYTF.